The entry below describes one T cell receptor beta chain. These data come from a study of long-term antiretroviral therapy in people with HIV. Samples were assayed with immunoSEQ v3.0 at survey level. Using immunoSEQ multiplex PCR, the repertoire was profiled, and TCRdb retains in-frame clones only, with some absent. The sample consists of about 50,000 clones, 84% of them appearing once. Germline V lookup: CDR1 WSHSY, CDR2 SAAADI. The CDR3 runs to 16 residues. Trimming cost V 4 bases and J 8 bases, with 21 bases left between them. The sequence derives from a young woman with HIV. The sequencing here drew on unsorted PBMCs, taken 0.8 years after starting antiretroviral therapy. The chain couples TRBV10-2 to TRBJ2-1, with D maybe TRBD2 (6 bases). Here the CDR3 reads CASSGLERAPIDEQFF. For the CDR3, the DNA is TGCGCCAGCAGTGGGTTGGAGCGGGCTCCTATAGATGAGCAGTTCTTC.